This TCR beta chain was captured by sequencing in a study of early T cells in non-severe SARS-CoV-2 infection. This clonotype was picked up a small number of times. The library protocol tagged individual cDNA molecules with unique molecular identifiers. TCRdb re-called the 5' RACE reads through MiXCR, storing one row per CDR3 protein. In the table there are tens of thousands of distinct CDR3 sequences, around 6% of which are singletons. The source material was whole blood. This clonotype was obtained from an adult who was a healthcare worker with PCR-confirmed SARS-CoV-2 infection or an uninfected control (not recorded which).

The DNA of the CDR3 is TGTGCCAGCAGTTTCGGGGGGAGCTGGGACACTGAAGCTTTCTTT. This sequence encodes CASSFGGSWDTEAFF. The V gene is TRBV28, the J gene TRBJ1-1; perhaps TRBD1 as D (5 bases). V gave up 3 bases and J gave up 3 bases, with 14 bases separating them. Germline V gene data show CDR1 as MDHEN and CDR2 as SYDVKM. This CDR3 contains 15 residues.